Listed below are T cell receptor beta chains from one sample, sequenced in a study of blood T cell repertoires in COVID-19. The repertoire was sequenced with immunoSEQ multiplex PCR; TCRdb's copy has only in-frame clones and lacks some. In the table there are over 100,000 clones, approximately 80% of which are singletons. Sequencing was carried out using peripheral blood. Receptor source: a woman in her forties or fifties with acute or convalescent COVID-19. Each CDR3 is given with its conserved first and last residue. D genes are given only for firm matches. Some rows mark clone size as missing; the rest say once, few, many or name a class of expanded clone.

>TRBV30|-|-|TRBJ1-2
TGTGCCTGGAGTGTACGCACGGAGAGGGGCTACACCTTC
CAWSVRTERGYTF
>TRBV2|TRBD1|-|TRBJ1-4
TGTGCCAGCAGTGAAGCGCGACAGGGGAATAGGGTGTTTTTT
CASSEARQGNRVFF
>TRBV11-2|-|-|TRBJ1-1
TGTGCCAGCAGCTTTTCGTCAGGGCCGATGAACACTGAAGCTTTCTTT
CASSFSSGPMNTEAFF
>TRBV3-1/TRBV3-2|TRBD1|-|TRBJ1-4
TGTGCCACCCACGGGACAGATAATGAAAAACTGTTTTTT
CATHGTDNEKLFF
>TRBV2|-|-|TRBJ2-7
TGTGCCAGCAAGGTGGAGGAAAGAGCCTACGAGCAGTACTTC
CASKVEERAYEQYF
>TRBV15|-|once|TRBJ1-2
TGTGCCACCAGCAGAGATCTCGGGGGTTTACTACGGGGCTACACCTTC
CATSRDLGGLLRGYTF
>TRBV18|-|-|TRBJ2-1
TGTGCCAGCTCACGACAGGCGTACTACAATGAGCAGTTCTTC
CASSRQAYYNEQFF
>TRBV6-6|TRBD1|-|TRBJ1-3
TGTGCCAGCAGTTACGAGACAGGGGGCGGAAACACCATATATTTT
CASSYETGGGNTIYF
>TRBV10-3|TRBD2|-|TRBJ2-7
TGTGCCACGAGCGGGGGGACCTCCTACGAGCAGTACTTC
CATSGGTSYEQYF
>TRBV29-1|TRBD1|-|TRBJ1-1
TGCAGCGTTGAAGATTGGGGTGAATGGACAGGGCCGTTGAACACTGAAGCTTTCTTT
CSVEDWGEWTGPLNTEAFF
>TRBV25-1|-|-|TRBJ1-1
TGTGCCAGCAGTGAATGGTCAGGGAACACTGAAGCTTTCTTT
CASSEWSGNTEAFF
>TRBV6-6|-|many|TRBJ1-5
TGTGCCAGCAGTTACATGGGAGGGCAGCCCCAGCATTTT
CASSYMGGQPQHF
>TRBV5-5|TRBD1|-|TRBJ1-2
TGTGCCAGCAGCAATAGACAGGGAGCTGGGAGAACGGTTAACTATGGCTACACCTTC
CASSNRQGAGRTVNYGYTF
>TRBV19|TRBD1|-|TRBJ1-2
TGTGCCAGTAGCCATAAAGGACAGGGCCCCAACTATGGCTACACCTTC
CASSHKGQGPNYGYTF
>TRBV21-1|-|-|TRBJ1-2
TGTGCCAGCAGCACCCCCGAAGGGACAGGAACCAAGGGCTACACCTTC
CASSTPEGTGTKGYTF
>TRBV5-6|-|-|TRBJ1-2
TGTGCCAGCAGCTCGACAGTAAAGGACTATGGCTACACCTTC
CASSSTVKDYGYTF
>TRBV12-5|-|-|TRBJ2-2
TGTGCTAGTGGTTTGGGGCTAGCTGGAACCGGGGAGCTGTTTTTT
CASGLGLAGTGELFF
>TRBV28|-|-|TRBJ2-2
TGTGCCAGCAGGTTGGGGGCGGACGGGGAGCTGTTTTTT
CASRLGADGELFF
>TRBV10-3|TRBD1|-|TRBJ1-6
TGTGCCGCCTGGACAGGTTATAATTCACCCCTCCACTTT
CAAWTGYNSPLHF
>TRBV24-1|-|-|TRBJ1-1
TGTGCCACCTCTAAGGGGTATGAAGCTTTCTTT
CATSKGYEAFF
>TRBV11-2|-|-|TRBJ1-1
TGTGCCAGCAGCTTTCCTAGGCGTAATACTGAAGCTTTCTTT
CASSFPRRNTEAFF
>TRBV6-5|-|-|TRBJ1-1
TGTGCCAGCAGATTGTACAGGGTGAGGACTGAAGCTTTCTTT
CASRLYRVRTEAFF
>TRBV3-1/TRBV3-2|TRBD2|-|TRBJ2-1
TGTGCCAGCAGCCAATTTCGACTAGCGGCGAGGAATGAGCAGTTCTTC
CASSQFRLAARNEQFF
>TRBV5-1|-|-|TRBJ1-3
TGCGCCAGCAGCCTATCCGGGACTTCGGGAAACACCATATATTTT
CASSLSGTSGNTIYF
>TRBV11-2|-|-|TRBJ2-7
TGTGCCAGCAGCTTGGTTCCGGGCTACGAGCAGTACTTC
CASSLVPGYEQYF
>TRBV7-6|TRBD1|-|TRBJ2-2
TGTGCCAGCAGCTCAAGGACAGGGGGCTGGACCGGGGAGCTGTTTTTT
CASSSRTGGWTGELFF
>TRBV3-1/TRBV3-2|TRBD2|-|TRBJ2-1
TGTGCCAGCAACCTAGCGGGGGCGGACTACAATGAGCAGTTCTTC
CASNLAGADYNEQFF